This T cell receptor (beta chain) was obtained from a study of blood T cell repertoires in COVID-19. Study-level background: Sources were T cells, B-cell-depleted T cells, or PBMCs; the material itself was cDNA or gDNA.

This clone was picked up one time. Sequenced by immunoSEQ multiplex PCR; TCRdb stores in-frame clones only, minus some. The repertoire consists of some 120,000 clones, with approximately 87% occurring once and the leading ten covering about 2.2%. Germline V gene sequence: CDR1 MNHEY, CDR2 SMNVEV (reference sequence). The CDR3 covers 15 residues. Trimming took 8 bases from V and 2 from J; bases not matched to a gene: 9. The V call is TRBV27, the J call TRBJ2-5; 9 bases agree with TRBD2. Source material: peripheral blood. This sequence originates from a man aged 30-40 years with acute or convalescent COVID-19. The CDR3 coding sequence is TGTGCCAGCCCACTCAGACTAGCGGCTCAAGAGACCCAGTACTTC. Amino acid sequence: CASPLRLAAQETQYF.